The 2 T cell receptor beta chains below were found in one sample sequenced in a study of hypomethylating agent response in myelodysplastic syndrome. The protocol was immunoSEQ multiplex PCR, while the TCRdb copy is restricted to in-frame clones and leaves out a portion. The table lists around 4,000 clones, around 86% of them singletons, with approximately 12% in the top ten. Material: bone marrow, obtained before or after starting hypomethylating agent treatment for myelodysplastic syndrome (not recorded which). The receptors stem from a human donor with myelodysplastic syndrome.

The V call is TRBV4-1, the J call TRBJ2-6; possibly TRBD1 for D (6 bases). V shed 4 bases and J shed 0 bases, with 13 bases lying between them. This CDR3 has 17 residues. Germline-derived CDR1 and CDR2 are MGHRA and YSYEKL. The CDR3 region has the DNA TGCGCCAGCAGCCGTGACAGGAGTTTCTCTGGGGCCAACGTCCTGACTTTC. Encoded protein: CASSRDRSFSGANVLTF.

The chain employs TRBV6-6 and TRBJ1-5; D unclear. Germline V gives CDR1 MNHNY, CDR2 SVGAGI (reference sequence). The length of the CDR3 is 12 residues. V dropped 2 bases and J dropped 6 bases, with 5 bases sitting between them. In DNA form, the CDR3 reads TGTGCCAGCAGTTACGTTGGTCAGCCCCAGCATTTT. It codes for CASSYVGQPQHF.